This entry lists 7 T cell receptor beta chains sequenced from one sample in a study of blood T cell repertoires in COVID-19. Here immunoSEQ multiplex PCR was the method, and the copy in TCRdb shows in-frame clones only, minus some. Here the sample spans around 260,000 clones, 80% to 90% being singletons. The sample consisted of peripheral blood. The receptors here all came from a woman aged 45-59 years with acute or convalescent COVID-19.

The genes are TRBV19 and TRBJ2-2, with TRBD1 matching over 8 bases. After removal of 4 bases from V and 4 bases from J, the junction contained 8 bases not matched to a gene. The CDR3 covers 16 residues. Looked up from germline, CDR1 is LNHDA and CDR2 is SQIVND (reference sequence). The CDR3 DNA is TGTGCCAGTAGTAGAGGACAGGGATGGGGCACCGGGGAGCTGTTTTTT. It encodes CASSRGQGWGTGELFF. The full variable domain, completed using reference TRBV19 and TRBJ2-2, is DGGITQSPKYLFRKEGQNVTLSCEQNLNHDAMYWYRQDPGQGLRLIYYSQIVNDFQKGDIAEGYSVSREKKESFPLTVTSAQKNPTAFYLCASSRGQGWGTGELFFGEGSRLTVL.

The chain links TRBV2 to TRBJ2-1, with TRBD2 identical over 9 bases. The CDR3 runs to 16 residues. Germline lookup yields CDR1 SNHLY and CDR2 FYNNEI. Trimming removed 3 bases from V and 2 bases from J; junction bases left unmatched: 5. The CDR3 sequence: CASSDQLAGPYNEQFF. In DNA form, the CDR3 reads TGTGCCAGCAGTGATCAGCTAGCGGGACCCTACAATGAGCAGTTCTTC.

The chain joins TRBV6-6 to TRBJ1-1; 10 nucleotides line up with TRBD1. Trimming took 6 bases from V and 8 from J; bases not matched to a gene: 9. This CDR3 contains 14 residues. The germline CDR1 and CDR2 sequences are MNHNY and SVGAGI (reference sequence). The DNA of the CDR3 is TGTGCCAGCAGATTCCTTGACAGGGGGCCAGAAGCTTTCTTT. The encoded protein is CASRFLDRGPEAFF.

The chain uses TRBV5-1 and TRBJ1-1, with TRBD1 as a possible D gene (5 bases). The CDR3 contains 13 residues. V dropped 7 bases and J dropped 0 bases, with 10 bases sitting between them. The germline gives CDR1 SGHRS, CDR2 YFSETQ. In DNA, the CDR3 is TGCGCCAGCGGGGCCCAGGTGAACACTGAAGCTTTCTTT. As protein: CASGAQVNTEAFF.

The rearrangement joins TRBV18 to TRBJ2-2; D may be TRBD1 (5 bases). V dropped 6 bases and J dropped 5 bases, with 13 bases sitting between them. Germline V lookup: CDR1 KGHSH, CDR2 LQKENI. The CDR3 is 14 amino acids. The CDR3 DNA is TGTGCCAGCTCCCCTAATGCAGGGACCGGGGAGCTGTTTTTT. Protein: CASSPNAGTGELFF.

Worth noting for this clone: The same CDR3 can be traced to other DNA sequences in this sample. The V call is TRBV5-1, the J call TRBJ2-3; 8 positions agree with TRBD1. This CDR3 is 15 amino acids long. Germline CDR1 SGHRS, CDR2 YFSETQ. V lost 4 bases to trimming and J lost 1 base; unmatched junction nucleotides: 5. CDR3 DNA sequence: TGCGCCAGCAGCCCAGGGACAGGACGCACAGATACGCAGTATTTT. It encodes CASSPGTGRTDTQYF.

The chain links TRBV9 to TRBJ1-2; D might be TRBD1 (5 bases). This CDR3 has 14 amino acids. CDR1 and CDR2 (germline): SGDLS, YYNGEE. V lost 2 bases and J lost 7, with 15 bases in between. The CDR3 DNA sequence: TGTGCCAGCAGCGTCGACCCCCAGGGAGGTGGCTACACCTTC. Translation gives CASSVDPQGGGYTF.